The subject of this entry is one T cell receptor (beta chain). This receptor's antigen is unknown. Nothing much larger sits one base from this clone, and base qualities are not available. This sample is drawn from a study of blood T cell repertoires in COVID-19 (dated by TCRdb to the early 2020s). In terms of the full investigation: Samples from collaborators originated in the United States, Italy and Spain and spanned both the acute and convalescent phases of COVID-19. The material from the prospective study consisted of cDNA or gDNA derived from T cells, B-cell-depleted T cells, or PBMCs. Subjects who had been exposed to COVID-19, were actively infected with it, or had recovered from it provided the deeply sampled blood TCRbeta repertoires that made up the dataset. The repertoires were released in a freely available public database meant as a resource for research on the immune response to SARS-CoV-2. The samples were drawn from the first 160 participants of the ongoing ImmuneRACE study and from 1,200 or so subjects provided by 6 global collaborators. Nearly every sample came with metadata listing a de-identified subject ID, COVID-19 status, age in years and sex. Where available, HLA class I and class II types were taken from metadata supplied by the sample provider and were not determined by assay-based typing.

In the prospective study, participants were roughly 18 to 100 years old, resided in 25 or so geographic areas of the United States, and were enrolled through a virtual design. Cohort assignment in the prospective study relied on participant-reported clinical history from a screening survey and a study questionnaire. In the prospective study, mobile phlebotomists collected whole blood, serum and a nasopharyngeal or oropharyngeal swab from each participant. Participants in the prospective study had the option to provide additional blood draws and questionnaires over a roughly 2-month period. Before DNA extraction, prospective study blood samples were shipped either frozen or at room temperature. TCRbeta CDR3 regions were amplified from genomic DNA using the immunoSEQ Assay, a bias-controlled multiplex PCR. From the authors' description of their analysis: Within the assay, amplification of reference gene primers was used to estimate how many nucleated cells each sample contained. Sequence reads were collapsed and filtered to measure the absolute abundance of every unique TCRbeta CDR3 rearrangement. For each sample, productive Simpson clonality was calculated as the square root of Simpson's diversity index across productive rearrangements. In its TCRdb copy, this immuneACCESS table keeps in-frame sequences only and misses some clones. Where compared with another copy, unresolved V genes explain less than half of these, and the others have no known cause. V, J and clone size are taken as reported in that table, and D and trimming were inferred from the DNA itself. Recorded for this sample are about 210,000 clones; 81% of them occurred a single time. Together, the top ten hold 8% to 9% of the sample.

Paper-wide results and their limitations: Clinical and demographic metadata were provided uncurated, with the amount varying by source and participant.

From cysteine to phenylalanine, the CDR3 is 15 amino acids long. Only CDR3 DNA is held: 45 bases, read in frame from base 1. Based on the germline V gene (reference sequence), the CDR1 and CDR2 sequences are SGHNT and YYREEE. The V end loses 4 bases and the J end loses 6 bases, and a stretch of 14 bases separates them. The clonotype comes from a woman aged 50 to 65 with acute COVID-19. The chain links TRBV5-4 with TRBJ1-6; TRBD1 is perhaps the D gene, given 6 matching bases. Sequenced input: PBMCs or T cells enriched from blood (not recorded which). The DNA sequence reads TGTGCCAGCAGCCCCGAGGGACAATTTAATTCACCCCTCCACTTT. It codes for CASSPEGQFNSPLHF.